The 24 T cell receptor beta chains below come from one sample, sequenced in a study of cytomegalovirus exposure and HLA in healthy donors. The PCR was carried out with 60 Vbeta primers and 13 Jbeta primers. Repertoires were generated with immunoSEQ multiplex PCR, while TCRdb's copy carries only in-frame clones and drops some. The table lists around 150,000 clones, almost 80% of them singletons, with around 0.97% in the top ten. The sample comprised PBMCs. The receptors were gathered from a woman between 45 and 65 years old in good health and CMV-seropositive.

For this clone: At the DNA level, this CDR3 is encoded by other sequences in the same sample as well. This chain uses TRBV15 with TRBJ2-5; 9 nucleotides line up with TRBD1. Germline-derived CDR1 and CDR2 are LNHNV and YYDKDF (reference sequence). Losses at the gene ends were 0 bases for V and 2 bases for J; bases not matched to a gene: 4. CDR3 length: 16 amino acids. DNA of the CDR3: TGTGCCACCAGCAGAGATCGGGGACAGGGACAAGAGACCCAGTACTTC. It yields the protein CATSRDRGQGQETQYF. The entire variable domain, with the rest obtained from reference TRBV15 and TRBJ2-5, is as follows: DAMVIQNPRYQVTQFGKPVTLSCSQTLNHNVMYWYQQKSSQAPKLLFHYYDKDFNNEADTPDNFQSRRPNTSFCFLDIRSPGLGDTAMYLCATSRDRGQGQETQYFGPGTRLLVL.

The rearrangement joins TRBV6-5 to TRBJ1-2, with 7 bases aligning to TRBD1. Germline V gene data show CDR1 as MNHEY and CDR2 as SVGAGI. The CDR3 has 14 residues. J gave up 3 bases and V 7 bases, and 8 bases lay outside the gene matches. The CDR3 DNA follows: TGTGCCAGCACAAGTAGCACAGGGGACTATGGCTACACCTTC. This codes for CASTSSTGDYGYTF.

This chain connects TRBV5-1 to TRBJ1-2, with D possibly TRBD1 on 5 matching bases. Deletions cut 6 bases from V and 8 bases from J, with 17 bases between. The CDR3 is 13 residues long. Looked up from germline, CDR1 is SGHRS and CDR2 is YFSETQ. This CDR3 is CASTSREGLGYTF. CDR3 DNA: TGCGCCAGCACCTCCCGGGAGGGGCTGGGCTACACCTTC.

The chain links TRBV6-1 to TRBJ1-5, with 9 positions matching TRBD1. Germline loops: CDR1 MNHNS, CDR2 SASEGT. Losses at the gene ends were 3 bases for V and 5 bases for J; bases not matched to a gene: 5. The CDR3 consists of 15 residues. CDR3 in DNA: TGTGCCAGCAGTGAGCCGGGACAGGGACATCAGCCCCAGCATTTT. Its translation is CASSEPGQGHQPQHF.

The V call is TRBV19, the J call TRBJ2-2, with a weak D call TRBD2 (6 bases). Trimming took 8 bases from V and 5 from J, leaving 15 bases between them. Germline CDR1 LNHDA, CDR2 SQIVND (reference sequence). The CDR3 consists of 14 residues. The chain's CDR3 is CASRGRGGTGELFF. CDR3 sequence (DNA): TGTGCCAGTCGAGGCCGGGGAGGAACCGGGGAGCTGTTTTTT.

V is TRBV11-2 and J is TRBJ1-2; D unclear. This CDR3 has 13 amino acids. V was trimmed by 5 bases and J by 4 bases, leaving 11 bases between them. CDR1 is SGHAT and CDR2 is FQNNGV in the germline V gene. Here the CDR3 DNA reads TGTGCCAGCAGCCCCCAGGCCCTCTATGGCTACACCTTC. As protein: CASSPQALYGYTF.

The V and J genes are TRBV9 and TRBJ2-7; possible D gene TRBD2, 6 bases. There are 14 residues in the CDR3. Trimming shortened V by 3 bases and J by 0 bases, and 10 bases separated the two germline ends. The germline V gene encodes CDR1 SGDLS and CDR2 YYNGEE. Here the CDR3 reads CASSDPGSSYEQYF. CDR3 sequence (DNA): TGTGCCAGCAGCGACCCCGGGAGCTCCTACGAGCAGTACTTC.

The rearrangement joins TRBV6-1 to TRBJ2-5; maybe TRBD1 (6 bases). This CDR3 comprises 15 residues. The V and J ends lost 3 bases and 2 bases respectively, with 13 bases between them. Per germline, CDR1 MNHNS and CDR2 SASEGT. CDR3 sequence: CASSESRGRQETQYF. The CDR3 region has the DNA TGTGCCAGCAGTGAGTCCAGGGGAAGGCAAGAGACCCAGTACTTC.

The rearrangement links TRBV6-4 to TRBJ2-1; 7 bases align to TRBD2. The CDR3 is 13 amino acids. The junction had 3 bases not matched to a gene; V was cut back by 6 bases and J by 4 bases. Per the germline V gene, CDR1 is MRHNA and CDR2 is SNTAGT. The CDR3 loop is CASSRDYYNEQFF. Written as DNA, the CDR3 is TGTGCCAGCAGCCGGGACTATTACAATGAGCAGTTCTTC.

The rearrangement joins TRBV4-3 to TRBJ2-3, with 11 bases fitting TRBD2. Germline V gene lookup returns CDR1 LGHNA and CDR2 YSLEER. The ends lost 0 bases at V and 4 bases at J; junction bases unmatched: 3. The CDR3 is 16 amino acids. The CDR3 DNA reads TGCGCCAGCAGCCAAGAAGCGGGACTAGCGGCAGATACGCAGTATTTT. Its translation is CASSQEAGLAADTQYF.

V usage is TRBV5-6 and J usage is TRBJ2-7, with 13 bases fitting TRBD2. V lost 3 bases and J lost 1; bases outside the gene matches: 1. Germline CDR1 reads SGHDT; CDR2 reads YYEEEE. The CDR3 loop spans 15 amino acids. In DNA, the CDR3 is TGTGCCAGCAGCTGGGGACTAGCGGGGTCCTACGAGCAGTACTTC. Protein product: CASSWGLAGSYEQYF.

This sequence joins TRBV25-1 and TRBJ1-2; D may be TRBD1 (6 bases). The germline V gene encodes CDR1 MGHDK and CDR2 SYGVNS. V lost 4 bases, J lost 5 bases, and 11 bases lay in between. The length of the CDR3 is 13 residues. The CDR3 nucleotides are TGTGCCAGCAGTGGTCCAACAGGGTATGGCTACACCTTC. It codes for CASSGPTGYGYTF.

For the CDR3, the DNA is TGTGCCAGCCAGCGGGGGGAATCCTACGAGCAGTACTTC. Its translation is CASQRGESYEQYF. V usage is TRBV2 and J usage is TRBJ2-7; the match to TRBD2 covers 9 bases. Trimming at V came to 8 bases and at J to 1 base, leaving 3 bases not matched to a gene. The CDR3 totals 13 residues. Germline CDR1 is SNHLY and CDR2 is FYNNEI.

This chain connects TRBV27 to TRBJ2-4; TRBD2 agrees at 9 bases. CDR1 is MNHEY, CDR2 SMNVEV, per germline (reference sequence). The CDR3 consists of 18 residues. Trimming cost V 2 bases and J 6 bases; bases outside gene matches: 14. As DNA, the CDR3 is TGTGCCAGCAGTTTAGGCGGGCGGGGTAGCGGGAGAATAAACATTCAGTACTTC. Protein: CASSLGGRGSGRINIQYF.

This sequence joins TRBV27 and TRBJ2-7; 7 positions match TRBD1. CDR1 and CDR2 (germline): MNHEY, SMNVEV (reference sequence). The CDR3 covers 16 residues. V shed 4 bases, J shed 0 bases, and the junction held 9 bases outside the gene matches. The CDR3 here is CASSSTGTVGSYEQYF. In DNA, the CDR3 is TGTGCCAGCAGTTCTACAGGGACAGTCGGCTCCTACGAGCAGTACTTC.

The chain recombines TRBV6-5 with TRBJ2-7, with D tentatively TRBD2 (6 bases). The CDR3 is made up of 13 amino acids. V was trimmed by 6 bases and J by 3 bases, leaving 12 bases between them. From germline, CDR1 is MNHEY and CDR2 SVGAGI. The CDR3 spells CASRAPGLYEQYF. CDR3 coding DNA: TGTGCCAGCAGGGCACCGGGACTCTACGAGCAGTACTTC.

The CDR3 nucleotides read TGTGCCAGCAGTCCTGCGGCTTTCTACAATGAGCAGTTCTTC. This sequence encodes CASSPAAFYNEQFF. The rearrangement links TRBV7-2 to TRBJ2-1; no clear D gene. This CDR3 has 14 amino acids. CDR1 and CDR2 (germline): SGHTA, FQGNSA. Trimming removed 6 bases from V and 3 bases from J, with 12 bases in between.

The J gene is TRBJ2-1, the V gene TRBV5-6, with D possibly being TRBD1 (5 bases). Germline lookup yields CDR1 SGHDT and CDR2 YYEEEE. V lost 4 bases and J lost 2, with 22 bases in between. The CDR3 runs 18 residues. Here the CDR3 reads CASSPTRAGSLAYNEQFF. The DNA of the CDR3 is TGTGCCAGCAGCCCCACCAGGGCAGGCTCCCTAGCCTACAATGAGCAGTTCTTC.

The chain is built from TRBV28 and TRBJ1-2; the D is unclear. V lost 7 bases to trimming and J lost 4 bases, with 13 bases between them. This CDR3 contains 13 residues. Germline CDR1 MDHEN, CDR2 SYDVKM. This CDR3 reads CASNPRETYGYTF. Here the CDR3 DNA reads TGTGCCAGCAACCCTCGGGAAACCTATGGCTACACCTTC.

This clone was recorded a few times. The chain joins TRBV6-5 to TRBJ2-3; no clear D. CDR1 and CDR2 from the germline V gene are MNHEY and SVGAGI. With 5 bases removed from V and 5 bases from J, the gap between germline ends came to 5 bases. The CDR3 extends over 11 amino acids. CDR3 protein: CASSKQDTQYF. In DNA, the CDR3 is TGTGCCAGCAGTAAACAAGATACGCAGTATTTT.

V is TRBV14 and J is TRBJ2-2, with D maybe TRBD2 (5 bases). The CDR3 is 18 amino acids. The V gene's germline CDR1 is SGHDN and CDR2 FVKESK. Deletions cut 0 bases from V and 0 bases from J, with 14 bases between. As DNA, the CDR3 is TGTGCCAGCAGCCAAGATGTCGGGGAAGGAACGAACACCGGGGAGCTGTTTTTT. It encodes CASSQDVGEGTNTGELFF.

This chain connects TRBV6-5 to TRBJ1-6; TRBD1 aligns across 7 bases. The CDR3 runs to 15 residues. Germline loops: CDR1 MNHEY, CDR2 SVGAGI. V was clipped by 4 bases and J by 7 bases; unmatched bases: 7. DNA for the CDR3: TGTGCCAGCAGTTTAACCGGGACAGTAAATTCACCCCTCCACTTT. Translating gives CASSLTGTVNSPLHF.

This chain connects TRBV10-2 to TRBJ1-5; no clear D gene. V was trimmed by 3 bases and J by 0 bases, leaving 12 bases between them. This CDR3 spans 16 amino acids. Germline assignment: CDR1 WSHSY and CDR2 SAAADI. The CDR3 nucleotides are TGCGCCAGCAGTGACGTCCGTAGAACTAGCAATCAGCCCCAGCATTTT. Translation gives CASSDVRRTSNQPQHF.

The chain has TRBV11-2 and TRBJ2-7; 8 bases are a match to TRBD1. The CDR3 spans 14 residues. Germline loops: CDR1 SGHAT, CDR2 FQNNGV. V shed 2 bases and J 2 bases; nucleotides not matched to a gene: 2. CDR3 sequence (DNA): TGTGCCAGCAGCTTACAGGGGGCACCCTACGAGCAGTACTTC. Its translation: CASSLQGAPYEQYF.